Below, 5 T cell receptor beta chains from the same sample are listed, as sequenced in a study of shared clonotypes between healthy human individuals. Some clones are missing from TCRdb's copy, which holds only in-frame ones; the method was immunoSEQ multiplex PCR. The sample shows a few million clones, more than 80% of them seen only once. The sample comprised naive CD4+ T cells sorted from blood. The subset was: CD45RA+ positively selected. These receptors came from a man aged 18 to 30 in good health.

CDR3 bases: TGTGCCAGTAGTACCACCGGGACAGGGGCTAACTCACCCCTCCACTTT. Translation gives CASSTTGTGANSPLHF. V usage is TRBV19 and J usage is TRBJ1-6; 10 bases are shared with TRBD1. V was clipped by 4 bases and J by 10 bases; unmatched bases: 10. The CDR3 runs 16 residues. The germline V gene has CDR1 LNHDA and CDR2 SQIVND (reference sequence).

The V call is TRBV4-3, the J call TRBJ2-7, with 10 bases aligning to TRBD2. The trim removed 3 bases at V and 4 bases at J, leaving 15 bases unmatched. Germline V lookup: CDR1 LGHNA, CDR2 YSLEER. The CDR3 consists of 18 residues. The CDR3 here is CASSHLLLAGEIPYEQYF. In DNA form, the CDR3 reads TGCGCCAGCAGCCACCTCCTCCTAGCGGGAGAGATCCCTTACGAGCAGTACTTC.

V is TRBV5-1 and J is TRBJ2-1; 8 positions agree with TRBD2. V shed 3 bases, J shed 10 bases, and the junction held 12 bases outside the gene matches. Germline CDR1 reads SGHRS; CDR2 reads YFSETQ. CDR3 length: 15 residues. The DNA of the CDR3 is TGCGCCAGCAGCTCTAGCGGGTTGGGCCATGGGGAGCAGTTCTTC. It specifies CASSSSGLGHGEQFF.

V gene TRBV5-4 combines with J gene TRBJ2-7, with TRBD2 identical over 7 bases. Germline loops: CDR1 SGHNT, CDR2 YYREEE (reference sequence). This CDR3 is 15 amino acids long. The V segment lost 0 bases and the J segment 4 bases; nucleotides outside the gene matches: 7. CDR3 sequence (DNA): TGTGCCAGCAGCTTGGCGGGACTAACGAAATACGAGCAGTACTTC. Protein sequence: CASSLAGLTKYEQYF.

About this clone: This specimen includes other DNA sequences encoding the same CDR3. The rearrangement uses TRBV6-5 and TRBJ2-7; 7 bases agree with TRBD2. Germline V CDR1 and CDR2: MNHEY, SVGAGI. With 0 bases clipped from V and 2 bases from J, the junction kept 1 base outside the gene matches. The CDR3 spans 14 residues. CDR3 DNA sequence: TGTGCCAGCAGTTACTCACGGGGGGCCTACGAGCAGTACTTC. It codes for CASSYSRGAYEQYF.